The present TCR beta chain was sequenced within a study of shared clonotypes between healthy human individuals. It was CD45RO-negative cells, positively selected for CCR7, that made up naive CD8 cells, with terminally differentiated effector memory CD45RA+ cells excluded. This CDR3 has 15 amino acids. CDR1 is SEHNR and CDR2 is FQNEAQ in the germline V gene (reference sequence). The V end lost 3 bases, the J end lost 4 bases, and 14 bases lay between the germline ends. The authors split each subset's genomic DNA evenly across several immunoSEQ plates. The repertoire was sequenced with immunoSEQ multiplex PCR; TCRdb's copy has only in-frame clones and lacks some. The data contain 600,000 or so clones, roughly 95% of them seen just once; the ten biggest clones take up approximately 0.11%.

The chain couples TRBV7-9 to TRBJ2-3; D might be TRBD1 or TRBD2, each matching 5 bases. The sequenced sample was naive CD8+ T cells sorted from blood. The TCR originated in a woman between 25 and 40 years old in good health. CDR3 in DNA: TGTGCCAGCAGCTTTGGGGGTTTAGGCGCAGATACGCAGTATTTT. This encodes CASSFGGLGADTQYF.